The clone carrying this TCR beta chain was seen a handful of times. The data derive from a study of control samples from healthy donors and cancer patients. Germline CDR1 SGHTA, CDR2 FQGNSA. This CDR3 is 13 amino acids long. V dropped 1 base and J dropped 4 bases, with 7 bases sitting between them. Measured with immunoSEQ multiplex PCR; TCRdb has only the in-frame clones, and not every one. This sample has tens of thousands of clones, with approximately 86% found just once. The sequence was obtained from a man aged 60 to 75 in good health. This chain connects TRBV7-2 to TRBJ1-2, with unresolved D. The specimen was blood. CDR3 sequence: CASSLVPLYGYTF. For the CDR3, the DNA is TGTGCCAGCAGCTTAGTTCCCCTCTATGGCTACACCTTC. Looking up the rest from reference TRBV7-2 and TRBJ1-2 gives the full variable domain: GAGVSQSPSNKVTEKGKDVELRCDPISGHTALYWYRQSLGQGLEFLIYFQGNSAPDKSGLPSDRFSAERTGGSVSTLTIQRTQQEDSAVYLCASSLVPLYGYTFGSGTRLTVV.